A single sample gave rise to the 16 T cell receptor beta chains below, sequenced in a study of cytotoxic CD8 clonotypes in ibrutinib-treated CLL. Profiling relied on immunoSEQ multiplex PCR, and the TCRdb table lists in-frame clones only, not all of them. The sample lists about 50,000 clones, around 60% occurring once. The sample was PBMCs, taken after 24 months of ibrutinib treatment. The receptors come from a human donor with chronic lymphocytic leukemia.

The chain combines TRBV11-3 with TRBJ2-1; possible D gene TRBD2, 5 bases. Germline loops: CDR1 SGHNT, CDR2 YENEEA. The CDR3 is 12 amino acids. Between the trimmed V and J ends, which lost 5 bases and 13 bases, there was a span of 15 bases. Written as DNA, the CDR3 is TGTGCCAGCAGCCTTACCCCGGAGGTTCAGTTCTTC. This codes for CASSLTPEVQFF.

The chain has TRBV5-1 and TRBJ1-6; no clear D gene. The CDR3 has 15 residues. V lost 7 bases, J lost 9 bases, and 20 bases lay in between. The germline CDR1 and CDR2 sequences are SGHRS and YFSETQ. Here the CDR3 DNA reads TGCGCCAGCCGCCAGGACGGCAACATTGTTTCACCCCTCCACTTT. Translation: CASRQDGNIVSPLHF.

The chain uses TRBV2 and TRBJ2-5, with a tentative D call TRBD1 (6 bases). The CDR3 contains 10 residues. In germline, CDR1 is SNHLY, CDR2 FYNNEI. Trimming left V 5 bases short and J 12 bases short, with 10 bases between. The CDR3 bases are TGTGCCAGCAGTACAGGGATTAAGTACTTC. This encodes CASSTGIKYF.

This clone has a handful of counts. The chain couples TRBV29-1 to TRBJ2-1; perhaps TRBD1 as D (6 bases). The CDR3 sequence is 10 residues long. Germline V gives CDR1 SQVTM, CDR2 ANQGSEA. The CDR3 DNA is TGCAGTTCGTGGACAGATGAAATTTTCTTC. Protein product: CSSWTDEIFF.

V usage is TRBV10-3 and J usage is TRBJ2-7, with TRBD1 as a possible D gene (6 bases). The V gene's germline CDR1 is ENHRY and CDR2 SYGVKD. The V end was cut by 6 bases, the J end by 1 base, with 16 bases between. CDR3 length equals 15 residues. CDR3 sequence: CAIRHRVRESYEQYF. Here the CDR3 DNA reads TGTGCCATCAGGCACAGGGTCAGGGAGTCCTACGAGCAGTACTTC.

This chain links TRBV7-6 with TRBJ2-5; 9 nucleotides match TRBD1. Trimming took 4 bases from V and 5 from J; bases not matched to a gene: 11. Per the germline V gene, CDR1 is SGHVS and CDR2 is FNYEAQ. The CDR3 length is 16 residues. The CDR3 region is CASSYRDRDLRETQYF. The CDR3 DNA reads TGTGCCAGCAGCTACCGGGACAGGGATCTCCGGGAGACCCAGTACTTC.

This clone appeared many times. V usage is TRBV4-2 and J usage is TRBJ2-3; D may be TRBD2 (7 bases). CDR3 length equals 14 residues. Trimming took off 7 bases at V and 8 bases at J, with 19 bases between the two ends. Looked up from germline, CDR1 is LGHNA and CDR2 is YNFKEQ. DNA of the CDR3: TGTGCCAGCACTCCTGGCGGGGGCAGGGGTACGCAGTATTTT. Its translation: CASTPGGGRGTQYF.

DNA of the CDR3: TGTGCCAGCAGCGGGACCGACAGCTCTGGAAACACCATATATTTT. Its translation is CASSGTDSSGNTIYF. V gene TRBV5-6 combines with J gene TRBJ1-3; tentatively, D is TRBD1 (5 bases). This CDR3 region has 15 residues. V was clipped by 4 bases and J by 0 bases, with 11 bases between them. The germline V gene has CDR1 SGHDT and CDR2 YYEEEE.

J is TRBJ1-1 and V is TRBV19; a weak D match, TRBD1 (6 bases). The V and J ends lost 6 bases and 5 bases respectively, with 13 bases between them. The V gene's germline CDR1 is LNHDA and CDR2 SQIVND (reference sequence). CDR3 length: 13 residues. Written as DNA, the CDR3 is TGTGCCAGTAGATCTCAGGGGCCGACTGAAGCTTTCTTT. Protein: CASRSQGPTEAFF.

The chain uses TRBV5-1 and TRBJ2-2, with TRBD1 identical over 9 bases. CDR1 and CDR2 from the germline V gene are SGHRS and YFSETQ. V trimming: 4 bases; J trimming: 4 bases; junction bases outside the gene matches: 8. The CDR3 has 16 residues. The CDR3 region has the DNA TGCGCCAGCAGCCCCGGACAGGGGCGGGGCACCGGGGAGCTGTTTTTT. Translated, it gives CASSPGQGRGTGELFF. The full variable domain, its missing parts supplied by reference TRBV5-1 and TRBJ2-2, is KAGVTQTPRYLIKTRGQQVTLSCSPISGHRSVSWYQQTPGQGLQFLFEYFSETQRNKGNFPGRFSGRQFSNSRSEMNVSTLELGDSALYLCASSPGQGRGTGELFFGEGSRLTVL.

This clone was counted a few times. The J gene is TRBJ2-2, the V gene TRBV27; weak D call: TRBD2 (6 bases). V lost 3 bases and J 1 base, leaving 12 bases between the germline ends. CDR3 length equals 16 residues. Germline V lookup: CDR1 MNHEY, CDR2 SMNVEV (reference sequence). The CDR3 region is CASSFGGKLNTGELFF. DNA for the CDR3: TGTGCCAGCAGTTTCGGCGGGAAGCTGAACACCGGGGAGCTGTTTTTT.

This clone was found once. The chain joins TRBV27 to TRBJ2-5; unclear D gene. Germline CDR1 reads MNHEY; CDR2 reads SMNVEV (reference sequence). The CDR3 is made up of 13 amino acids. Deletions cut 2 bases from V and 5 bases from J, with 9 bases between. The DNA for the CDR3 is TGTGCCAGCAGTTTAAAGGTGGGGGAGACCCAGTACTTC. It is translated as CASSLKVGETQYF.

There are a few counts of this clone. The rearrangement links TRBV4-2 to TRBJ1-6; D gene ambiguous. CDR1 is LGHNA and CDR2 is YNFKEQ in the germline V gene. Trimming took 0 bases from V and 8 from J, leaving 5 bases between them. This CDR3 comprises 13 residues. The CDR3 region has the DNA TGTGCCAGCAGCCAAGATATAGATTCACCCCTCCACTTT. Its translation is CASSQDIDSPLHF.

The CDR3 nucleotides are TGTGCCATCAGTGGTGGGACTAGCACAGATACGCAGTATTTT. Translation: CAISGGTSTDTQYF. This chain links TRBV10-3 with TRBJ2-3, with a weak D call TRBD2 (6 bases). This CDR3 region has 14 residues. The V and J ends lost 4 bases and 0 bases respectively, with 8 bases between them. Per germline, CDR1 ENHRY and CDR2 SYGVKD.

The chain recombines TRBV29-1 with TRBJ2-7; the D gene could be TRBD1 or TRBD2 (5 bases each). The CDR3 is 12 amino acids. CDR1 is SQVTM and CDR2 is ANQGSEA in the germline V gene. Trimming took off 4 bases at V and 2 bases at J, with 9 bases between the two ends. Written as DNA, the CDR3 is TGCAGCGTTGTGCAGGGAGCCTACGAGCAGTACTTC. Protein product: CSVVQGAYEQYF.

This clone appeared a few times. V gene TRBV19 combines with J gene TRBJ1-2; D not resolved. Germline lookup yields CDR1 LNHDA and CDR2 SQIVND (reference sequence). Trimming shortened V by 4 bases and J by 8 bases, and 11 bases separated the two germline ends. This CDR3 is built from 12 residues. CDR3 sequence reads: CASSTPGEGYTF. The CDR3 nucleotides are TGTGCCAGTAGTACCCCCGGGGAGGGCTACACCTTC.